This T cell receptor (beta chain) was observed in a study of graft-versus-host responses after intestinal transplantation. The wider study: Multivisceral, liver-intestinal, or isolated intestinal transplants were performed in recipients.

This CDR3 contains 14 residues. CDR1 and CDR2 from the germline V gene are MNHNS and SASEGT. V was clipped by 6 bases and J by 2 bases, with 14 bases between them. Overall study results and limits: Peak levels of circulating GvH clones tracked with early post-transplant HvG declines. Among recipient marrow samples, GvH clones were found; some appeared first in ileum or blood. Elevated graft-versus-host to host-versus-graft clonal ratios in allografts were recorded for patients with graft-donor T cell macrochimerism.

A remark on this clone: Its matching antigen is unknown.

The protocol was immunoSEQ multiplex PCR, while the TCRdb copy is restricted to in-frame clones and leaves out a portion. Counted here are roughly 40,000 clones, more than 85% occurring once; the ten biggest clones make up approximately 4.4%. This clonotype was obtained from a human patient who received an intestinal transplant, so some T cells may come from the graft donor. This specimen consisted of PBMCs, obtained 524 days after transplant. V usage is TRBV6-1 and J usage is TRBJ2-7, with TRBD2 as a possible D gene (7 bases). The chain's CDR3 is CASRGGRGTYEQYF. The CDR3 DNA reads TGTGCCAGCAGAGGGGGGAGGGGAACCTACGAGCAGTACTTC.